Listed below are T cell receptor beta chains from one sample, sequenced in a study of beta chain features in type 1 diabetes. Profiled with immunoSEQ multiplex PCR; TCRdb holds only in-frame clones, not every one. The table shows hundreds of thousands of clones, with around a sixth occurring only once. Source material: naive CD4+ T cells from blood. The source is a man between 18 and 35 years old in good health. The CDR3 runs from the conserved cysteine through the conserved F or W.

j_call	v_call	cdr3_aa
TRBJ2-1	TRBV5-1	CASSFEGTSSYNEQFF
TRBJ2-6	TRBV4-2	CASSQEGRQGAGGANVLTF
TRBJ1-6	TRBV18	CASSPAAGTNSPLHF
TRBJ2-1	TRBV6-5	CASSSPMGGRYNEQFF
TRBJ2-1	TRBV7-3	CASSLGTGQNNEQFF
TRBJ2-5	TRBV28	CASSFQVKGTQYF
TRBJ2-1	TRBV9	CASNLQGVNEQFF
TRBJ2-2	TRBV11-3	CASSVRGELFF
TRBJ1-1	TRBV29-1	CSVRAGGNTEAFF
TRBJ1-1	TRBV29-1	CSVDWGASRNEAFF
TRBJ2-1	TRBV6-5	CASSLGRNEQFF
TRBJ2-7	TRBV28	CAVQGASSPGQGSSYEQYF